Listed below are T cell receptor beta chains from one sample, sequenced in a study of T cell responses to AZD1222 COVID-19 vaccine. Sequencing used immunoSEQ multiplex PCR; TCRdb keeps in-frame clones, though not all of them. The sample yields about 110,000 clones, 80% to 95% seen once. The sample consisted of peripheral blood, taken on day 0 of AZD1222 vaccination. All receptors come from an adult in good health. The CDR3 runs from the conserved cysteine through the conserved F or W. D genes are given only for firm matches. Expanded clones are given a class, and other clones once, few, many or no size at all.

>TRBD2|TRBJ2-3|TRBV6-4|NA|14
TGTGCCAGCAGTGGGACTAGCGGGACAGATACGCAGTATTTT
CASSGTSGTDTQYF
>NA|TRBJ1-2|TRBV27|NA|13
TGTGCCAGCAGTTTATCTGGGGGGAATGGCTACACCTTC
CASSLSGGNGYTF
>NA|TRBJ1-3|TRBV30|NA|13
TGTGCCTGGAGTGTAAGGTTGGAGAACACCATATATTTT
CAWSVRLENTIYF
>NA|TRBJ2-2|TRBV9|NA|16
TGTGCCAGCAGCGGCTATTCCCTAGCAGGCACCGGGGAGCTGTTTTTT
CASSGYSLAGTGELFF
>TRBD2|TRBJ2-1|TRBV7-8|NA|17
TGTGCCAGCAGCTTCCTCTTAGCGGGAGGTCTGGGAAATGAGCAGTTCTTC
CASSFLLAGGLGNEQFF
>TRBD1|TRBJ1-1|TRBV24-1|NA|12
TGTGCCACCGGAGGGGGCGGGACTGAAGCTTTCTTT
CATGGGGTEAFF
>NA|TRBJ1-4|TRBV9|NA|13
TGTGCCAGCAGAGGGACGGGCAATGAAAAACTGTTTTTT
CASRGTGNEKLFF
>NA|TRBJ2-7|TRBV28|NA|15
TGTGCCAGCAGTTCCTTAGCTCGGATTTCCTACGAGCAGTACTTC
CASSSLARISYEQYF
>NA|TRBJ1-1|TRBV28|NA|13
TGTGCCAGCTTTCAAACAGGGTTCACTGAAGCTTTCTTT
CASFQTGFTEAFF
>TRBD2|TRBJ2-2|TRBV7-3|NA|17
TGTGCCAGCAGCGGGACTAGTTTGGTTGGGAACACCGGGGAGCTGTTTTTT
CASSGTSLVGNTGELFF
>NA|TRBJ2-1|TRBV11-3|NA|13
TGTGCCAGCAGCTTATCACACTACAATGAGCAGTTCTTC
CASSLSHYNEQFF
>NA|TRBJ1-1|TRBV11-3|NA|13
TGTGCCAGCAGCTTAGACAGGGACAAGCGAGCTTTCTTT
CASSLDRDKRAFF
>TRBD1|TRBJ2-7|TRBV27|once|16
TGTGCCAGCAGTTTATCGGGGACAGGGTATCGTCCCGAGCAGTACTTC
CASSLSGTGYRPEQYF
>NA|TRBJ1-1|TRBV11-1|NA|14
TGTGCCAGCAGCCCCCAAATAATGAACACTGAAGCTTTCTTT
CASSPQIMNTEAFF
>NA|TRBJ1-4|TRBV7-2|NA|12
TGTGCCAGCAGCTTTTTGGGGGGAAAACTGTTTTTT
CASSFLGGKLFF
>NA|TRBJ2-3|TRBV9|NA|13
TGTGCCAGCAGCGTAGTTGGTCTAGATACGCAGTATTTT
CASSVVGLDTQYF
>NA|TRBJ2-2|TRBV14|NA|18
TGTGCCAGCAGCCACCGCCAGGGGGGCAGATCGAACACCGGGGAGCTGTTTTTT
CASSHRQGGRSNTGELFF
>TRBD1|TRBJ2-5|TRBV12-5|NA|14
TGTGCTAGTGTCCGGACAGGGGTGAAAGAGACCCAGTACTTC
CASVRTGVKETQYF
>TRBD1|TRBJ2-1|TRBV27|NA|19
TGTGCCAGCAGTCTTCGATCTGCAAGGGACAGGGGGCATAGAAATGAGCAGTTCTTC
CASSLRSARDRGHRNEQFF
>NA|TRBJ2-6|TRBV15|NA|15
TGTGCCACGAGCCCGGACAGCTCTGGGGCCAACGTCCTGACTTTC
CATSPDSSGANVLTF
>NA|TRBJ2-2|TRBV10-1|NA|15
TGCGCCAGCAGTGAAGAGGGAGAGGCCACCGGGGAGCTGTTTTTT
CASSEEGEATGELFF
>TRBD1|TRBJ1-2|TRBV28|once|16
TGTGCCAGCAGTCCGGGACAGGGCAAGCCAAACTATGGCTACACCTTC
CASSPGQGKPNYGYTF
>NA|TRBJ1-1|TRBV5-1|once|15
TGCGCCAGCAGCGCCTTTGGGGACCCTCGCACTGAAGCTTTCTTT
CASSAFGDPRTEAFF
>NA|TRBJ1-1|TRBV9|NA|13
TGTGCCAGCAGCGGGACGGTGAACACTGAAGCTTTCTTT
CASSGTVNTEAFF
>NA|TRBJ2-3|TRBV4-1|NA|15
TGCGCCAGCAGCCAACAGGAGACTAGCACAGATACGCAGTATTTT
CASSQQETSTDTQYF
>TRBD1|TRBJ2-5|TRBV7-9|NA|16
TGTGCCAGCAGCCTCGGGACAGCCAACCTAGGGGAGACCCAGTACTTC
CASSLGTANLGETQYF
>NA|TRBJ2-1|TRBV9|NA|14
TGTGCCAGCAGCGAGGGCGCCTCCTTCAATGAGCAGTTCTTC
CASSEGASFNEQFF
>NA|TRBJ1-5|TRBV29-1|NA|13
TGCAGCGTTGGGGGGTGGGGAAATCAGCCCCAGCATTTT
CSVGGWGNQPQHF
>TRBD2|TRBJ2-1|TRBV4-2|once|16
TGTGCCAGCAGCCAAAAGCGGGGAACCTCCTACAATGAGCAGTTCTTC
CASSQKRGTSYNEQFF
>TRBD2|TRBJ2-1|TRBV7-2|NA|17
TGTGCCAGCAGCACCACGGGACTAGCGGGAGGGCGCAATGAGCAGTTCTTC
CASSTTGLAGGRNEQFF
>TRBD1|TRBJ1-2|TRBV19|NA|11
TGTGCCAGTCGGGACAGCTATGGCTACACCTTC
CASRDSYGYTF
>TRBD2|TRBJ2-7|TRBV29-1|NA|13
TGCAGCGCCGGACTAGCGGGAGTGCGCGAGCAGTACTTC
CSAGLAGVREQYF
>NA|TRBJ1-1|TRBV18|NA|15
TGTGCCAGCTCACCACCTTCAGGGATTTCAGCTGAAGCTTTCTTT
CASSPPSGISAEAFF
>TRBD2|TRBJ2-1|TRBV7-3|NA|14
TGTGCCAGCAGCATCAGCGGGAGTTTAAGTGAGCAGTTCTTC
CASSISGSLSEQFF
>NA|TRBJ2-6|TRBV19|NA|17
TGTGCCAGTAGTGCTCCCCCGGCAGCCTCTGGGGCCAACGTCCTGACTTTC
CASSAPPAASGANVLTF
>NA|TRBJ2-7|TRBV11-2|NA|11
TGTGCCAGCTTTGGTGGCTCTGGGCAGTACTTC
CASFGGSGQYF
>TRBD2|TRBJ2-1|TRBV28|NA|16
TGTGCCAGCAGTTTATGGGGACTAGCGGGAGTCAATGAGCAGTTCTTC
CASSLWGLAGVNEQFF
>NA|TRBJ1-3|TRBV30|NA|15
TGTGCCTGGAGTGTACTAGGCTTCTCTGGAAACACCATATATTTT
CAWSVLGFSGNTIYF
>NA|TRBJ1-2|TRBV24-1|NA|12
TGTGCCACCTCGGACGGTTCCTATGGCTACACCTTC
CATSDGSYGYTF
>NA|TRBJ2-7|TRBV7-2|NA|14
TGTGCCAGCAGCTTAGGCCAGGGAATTGATGAGCAGTACTTC
CASSLGQGIDEQYF
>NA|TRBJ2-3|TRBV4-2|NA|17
TGTGCCAGCAGCCAAAGAGAGCGGCTTTCTAGCACAGATACGCAGTATTTT
CASSQRERLSSTDTQYF
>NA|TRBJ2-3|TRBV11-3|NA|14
TGTGCCAGCAGTCCCCGAGCCTCGGCAGATACGCAGTATTTT
CASSPRASADTQYF
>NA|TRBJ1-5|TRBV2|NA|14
TGTGCCAGCACGTACTCCTTTAGCAATCAGCCCCAGCATTTT
CASTYSFSNQPQHF
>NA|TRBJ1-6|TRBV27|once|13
TGTGCCAGCAGTATACCAGGGGTTTCACCCCTCCACTTT
CASSIPGVSPLHF
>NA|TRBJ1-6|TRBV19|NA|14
TGTGCCAGTAGCTCTACCGGGCCGAATTCACCCCTCCACTTT
CASSSTGPNSPLHF
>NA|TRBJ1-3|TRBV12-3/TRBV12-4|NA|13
TGTGCCAGCAGTTTTGTCGCTGGAAACACCATATATTTT
CASSFVAGNTIYF
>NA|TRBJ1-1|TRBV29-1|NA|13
TGCAGCGTTGAAAACAGCATGAACACTGAAGCTTTCTTT
CSVENSMNTEAFF
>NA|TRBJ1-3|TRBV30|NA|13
TGTGCCTGGAGTGTTCAGTCTGGAAACACCATATATTTT
CAWSVQSGNTIYF
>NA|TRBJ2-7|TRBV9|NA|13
TGTGCCAGCAGCCCTCGGAGCTCCTACGAGCAGTACTTC
CASSPRSSYEQYF
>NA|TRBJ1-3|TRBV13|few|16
TGTGCCAGCAGCTTAGGCCAGGGACTCGCTGGAAACACCATATATTTT
CASSLGQGLAGNTIYF
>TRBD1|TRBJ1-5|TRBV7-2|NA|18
TGTGCCAGCAGCTTAGCGGGGAACTCAGGGGGGTATTATCAGCCCCAGCATTTT
CASSLAGNSGGYYQPQHF
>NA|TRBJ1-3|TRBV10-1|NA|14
TGCGCCAGCAGTGAGATACTGGGGGGAAACACCATATATTTT
CASSEILGGNTIYF
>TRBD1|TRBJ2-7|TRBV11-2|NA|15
TGTGCCAGCAGCCCCGGACAGGGATTAACCTACGAGCAGTACTTC
CASSPGQGLTYEQYF
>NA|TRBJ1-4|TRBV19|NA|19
TGTGCCAGTAGTATAGTTACGGCGGGTAGGGGAGCCACTAATGAAAAACTGTTTTTT
CASSIVTAGRGATNEKLFF
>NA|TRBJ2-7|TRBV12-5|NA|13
TGTGCTAGTGGTGCCGGGTTTACCTACGAGCAGTACTTC
CASGAGFTYEQYF
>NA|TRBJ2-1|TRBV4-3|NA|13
TGCGCCAGCAGCCTTGGCGGGTACAATGAGCAGTTCTTC
CASSLGGYNEQFF
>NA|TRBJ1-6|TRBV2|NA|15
TGTGCCAGCAGTGATGGTCGGTCCTATAATTCACCCCTCCACTTT
CASSDGRSYNSPLHF